The 13 T cell receptor beta chains below come from one sample, sequenced in a study of molecular identifiers for immune sequencing clone quantification. TCRdb called the PCR reads again in MiXCR, with one record for every CDR3 protein. The profile shows tens of thousands of distinct CDR3 sequences, roughly a fifth of them singletons. Sequenced: naive CD8+ T cells from blood, with Jurkat cell RNA spiked in. Subset described: FACS-sorted CD8+CD4-CCR7+CD45RA+ naive T cells. The receptors shown here come from a human donor in good health. Some libraries in this study had Jurkat cell RNA spiked in.

This chain connects TRBV12-3 or TRBV12-4 to TRBJ1-1; tentative D call: TRBD1 (5 bases). Trimming left V 7 bases short and J 2 bases short, with 17 bases between. CDR3 length: 15 amino acids. The CDR3 reads CASTLIGGSNTEAFF. The CDR3 coding sequence is TGTGCCAGCACCCTGATCGGGGGGAGTAACACTGAAGCTTTCTTT.

This clonotype occurred many times. The V gene is TRBV27, the J gene TRBJ2-7; D is uncertain. This CDR3 has 16 amino acids. The germline gives CDR1 MNHEY, CDR2 SMNVEV (reference sequence). The V end was cut by 3 bases, the J end by 1 base, with 16 bases between. The CDR3 DNA follows: TGTGCCAGCAGTTTGGGCAGCTCCCCAATTTCCTACGAGCAGTACTTC. Translated, it gives CASSLGSSPISYEQYF.

This clonotype was counted at least ten times. The chain uses TRBV4-2 and TRBJ2-2; maybe TRBD2 (7 bases). The CDR3 has 16 amino acids. V was cut by 2 bases and J by 3 bases, with 13 bases left in between. The V gene's germline CDR1 is LGHNA and CDR2 YNFKEQ. CDR3 sequence (DNA): TGTGCCAGCAGCCAATTGGGGGGGCGAGACACCGGGGAGCTGTTTTTT. It translates to CASSQLGGRDTGELFF.

This clonotype appeared many times. The gene calls are TRBV29-1 and TRBJ2-7; 9 bases are shared with TRBD1. V shed 6 bases, J shed 1 base, and the junction held 4 bases outside the gene matches. Germline V lookup: CDR1 SQVTM, CDR2 ANQGSEA. CDR3 length: 13 residues. As DNA, the CDR3 is TGCAGCGTCAAGACAGGGGGGTCCTACGAGCAGTACTTC. This codes for CSVKTGGSYEQYF.

The V gene is TRBV5-1, the J gene TRBJ2-1; D is undetermined. The CDR3 sequence is 16 residues long. CDR1 and CDR2 from the germline V gene are SGHRS and YFSETQ. The V end lost 2 bases, the J end lost 0 bases, and 12 bases lay between the germline ends. CDR3 sequence: CASSFSGSSSYNEQFF. As DNA, the CDR3 is TGCGCCAGCAGCTTTAGTGGCTCCAGCTCCTACAATGAGCAGTTCTTC. The variable domain in full, with the rest retrieved from reference TRBV5-1 and TRBJ2-1, is KAGVTQTPRYLIKTRGQQVTLSCSPISGHRSVSWYQQTPGQGLQFLFEYFSETQRNKGNFPGRFSGRQFSNSRSEMNVSTLELGDSALYLCASSFSGSSSYNEQFFGPGTRLTVL.

In regard to this clonotype: Given a much more abundant clone one base away, this may be a read error. As DNA, the CDR3 is TGTGCCAGCAGTTACTCAGGGACTACGTTCTTC. It specifies CASSYSGTTFF. This rearrangement joins TRBV6-5 to TRBJ2-1, with TRBD2 identical over 7 bases. The ends lost 0 bases at V and 15 bases at J; junction bases unmatched: 2. Germline lookup yields CDR1 MNHEY and CDR2 SVGAGI. There are 11 residues in the CDR3.

At least ten counts were recorded for this clonotype. This chain joins TRBV27 and TRBJ1-5; 10 nucleotides align to TRBD1. With V trimmed by 5 bases and J by 6 bases, 7 bases remained unmatched. The CDR3 totals 15 residues. The germline CDR1 and CDR2 sequences are MNHEY and SMNVEV (reference sequence). In DNA form, the CDR3 reads TGTGCCAGCAGTGTCTCGACAGGGGGCGGTCAGCCCCAGCATTTT. This sequence encodes CASSVSTGGGQPQHF.

The sample holds many counts of this clonotype. J is TRBJ1-4 and V is TRBV11-2; D unclear. The CDR3 has 14 amino acids. V shed 6 bases and J shed 7 bases, with 15 bases lying between them. Germline loops: CDR1 SGHAT, CDR2 FQNNGV. The CDR3 spells CASRYETGSEKLFF. CDR3 DNA sequence: TGTGCCAGCAGATACGAGACCGGGAGTGAAAAACTGTTTTTT.

This clonotype occurred once. The genes are TRBV19 and TRBJ2-7; tentative D call: TRBD2 (6 bases). Between the trimmed V and J ends, which lost 1 base and 0 bases, there was a span of 13 bases. CDR1 and CDR2 from the germline V gene are LNHDA and SQIVND (reference sequence). CDR3 length equals 16 residues. CDR3 in amino acids: CASSIVAGLSSYEQYF. The CDR3 bases are TGTGCCAGTAGTATAGTGGCGGGATTGAGCTCCTACGAGCAGTACTTC.

In regard to this clonotype: A read error is possible here, since a much larger clone lies one base away. This chain joins TRBV12-5 and TRBJ2-3; perhaps TRBD2 as D (7 bases). CDR1 is LGHNT and CDR2 is FRNRAP in the germline V gene. V was clipped by 3 bases and J by 0 bases, with 19 bases between them. This CDR3 contains 18 residues. The CDR3 coding sequence is TGTGCTAGTGGTTTTTTTGCAGTCCGGGGGGCCAGCACAGATACGCAGTATTTT. It codes for CASGFFAVRGASTDTQYF. The full variable domain, its missing parts supplied by reference TRBV12-5 and TRBJ2-3, is DARVTQTPRHKVTEMGQEVTMRCQPILGHNTVFWYRQTMMQGLELLAYFRNRAPLDDSGMPKDRFSAEMPDATLATLKIQPSEPRDSAVYFCASGFFAVRGASTDTQYFGPGTRLTVL.

This clonotype occurred many times. The chain links TRBV7-9 to TRBJ2-7; tentatively, D is TRBD1 (5 bases). This CDR3 spans 12 amino acids. Looked up from germline, CDR1 is SEHNR and CDR2 is FQNEAQ (reference sequence). Trimming pared 2 bases from V and 6 bases from J, leaving 8 bases between. In DNA form, the CDR3 reads TGTGCCAGCAGCTTACCCCAGGGCGAGCAGTACTTC. It is translated as CASSLPQGEQYF.

At least ten counts were recorded for this clonotype. This chain uses TRBV27 with TRBJ1-1; D is ambiguous. Deletions cut 2 bases from V and 1 base from J, with 5 bases between. This CDR3 is built from 13 residues. Germline V gives CDR1 MNHEY, CDR2 SMNVEV (reference sequence). CDR3 sequence (DNA): TGTGCCAGCAGTTTAATCGGGAACACTGAAGCTTTCTTT. The encoded protein is CASSLIGNTEAFF.

This clonotype was seen at least ten times. V is TRBV13 and J is TRBJ2-3; D gene ambiguous. The V end was cut by 6 bases, the J end by 8 bases, with 24 bases between. CDR1 PRHDT and CDR2 FYEKMQ come from the germline V gene (reference sequence). The CDR3 runs 16 residues. CDR3 bases: TGTGCCAGCAGTTCGCGTAATTACCCCACCCTGGCTACGCAGTATTTT. This gives the protein CASSSRNYPTLATQYF.